What follows is one TCR beta chain and its context. Its antigen is unknown. The germline V and J ends were trimmed by 3 bases and 2 bases, with 11 bases remaining between them. The CDR3 contains 15 residues. Germline values: CDR1 SGDLS, CDR2 YYNGEE. This sample stems from a study of PD-1 blockade in mismatch repair-deficient tumors. Study information: Enrolled about 2013-2016, patients had progressing, pretreated mismatch repair-deficient cancers of over nine types. Study-wide results and limits: Tumor-resident clones, often undetectable pretreatment in blood, expanded then contracted after pembrolizumab.

TCRdb's copy holds only in-frame clones and misses some; the assay was immunoSEQ multiplex PCR. The data contain under 75,000 clones, approximately 90% of them singletons. J is TRBJ1-4 and V is TRBV9, with D possibly matching TRBD1 (6 bases). The TCR originated in an adult with mismatch repair-deficient cancer. Sequencing was performed on peripheral blood, taken 52 weeks after starting pembrolizumab. CDR3 DNA: TGTGCCAGCAGCGAAGGACAGCGGACTAATGAAAAACTGTTTTTT. It translates to CASSEGQRTNEKLFF. The full variable domain, its missing parts supplied by reference TRBV9 and TRBJ1-4, is DSGVTQTPKHLITATGQRVTLRCSPRSGDLSVYWYQQSLDQGLQFLIQYYNGEERAKGNILERFSAQQFPDLHSELNLSSLELGDSALYFCASSEGQRTNEKLFFGSGTQLSVL.